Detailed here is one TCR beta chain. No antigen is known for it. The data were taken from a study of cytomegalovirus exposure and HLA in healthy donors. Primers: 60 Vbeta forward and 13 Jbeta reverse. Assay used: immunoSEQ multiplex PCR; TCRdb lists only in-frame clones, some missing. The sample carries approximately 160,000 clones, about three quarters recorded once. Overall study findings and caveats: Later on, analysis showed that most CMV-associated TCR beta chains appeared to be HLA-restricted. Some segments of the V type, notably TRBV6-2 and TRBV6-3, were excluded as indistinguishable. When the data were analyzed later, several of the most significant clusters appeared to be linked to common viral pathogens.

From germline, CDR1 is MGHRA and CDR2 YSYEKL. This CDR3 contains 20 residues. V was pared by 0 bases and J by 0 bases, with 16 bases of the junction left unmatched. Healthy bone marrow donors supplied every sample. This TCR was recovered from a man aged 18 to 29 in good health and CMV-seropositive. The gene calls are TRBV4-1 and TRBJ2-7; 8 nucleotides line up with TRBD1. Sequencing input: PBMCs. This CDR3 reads CASSQEWVTGALVSSYEQYV. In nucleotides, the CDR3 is TGCGCCAGCAGCCAAGAGTGGGTGACAGGGGCCCTCGTAAGCTCCTACGAGCAGTACGTC.